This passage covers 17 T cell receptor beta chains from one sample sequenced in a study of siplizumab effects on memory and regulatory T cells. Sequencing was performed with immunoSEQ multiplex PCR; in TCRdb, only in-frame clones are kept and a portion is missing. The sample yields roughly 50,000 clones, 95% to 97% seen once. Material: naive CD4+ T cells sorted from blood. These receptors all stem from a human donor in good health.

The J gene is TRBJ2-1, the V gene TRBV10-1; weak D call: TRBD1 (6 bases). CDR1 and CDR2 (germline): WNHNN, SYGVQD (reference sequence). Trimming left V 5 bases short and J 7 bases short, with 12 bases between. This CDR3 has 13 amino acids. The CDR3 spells CASSNRAGNEQFF. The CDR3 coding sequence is TGCGCCAGCAGTAACAGGGCTGGGAATGAGCAGTTCTTC.

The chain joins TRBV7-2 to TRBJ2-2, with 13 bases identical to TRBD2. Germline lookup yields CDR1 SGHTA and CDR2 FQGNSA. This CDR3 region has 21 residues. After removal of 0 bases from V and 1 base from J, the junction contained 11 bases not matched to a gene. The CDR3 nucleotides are TGTGCCAGCAGCTTAGCTTCCTGGGGACTAGCGGGACTGATGAACACCGGGGAGCTGTTTTTT. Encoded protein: CASSLASWGLAGLMNTGELFF.

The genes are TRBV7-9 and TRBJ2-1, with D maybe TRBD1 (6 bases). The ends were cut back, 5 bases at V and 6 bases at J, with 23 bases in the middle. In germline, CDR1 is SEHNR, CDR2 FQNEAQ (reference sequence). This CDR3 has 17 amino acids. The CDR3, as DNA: TGTGCCAGCAGCAGATCGATGGGGGCGGGTCCGGTCAATGAGCAGTTCTTC. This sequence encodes CASSRSMGAGPVNEQFF.

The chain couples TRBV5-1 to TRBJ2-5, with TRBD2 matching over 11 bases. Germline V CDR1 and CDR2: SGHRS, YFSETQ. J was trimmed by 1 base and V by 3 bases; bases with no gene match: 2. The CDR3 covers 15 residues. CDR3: CASSSLAGGQETQYF. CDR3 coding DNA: TGCGCCAGCAGCTCGCTAGCGGGAGGCCAAGAGACCCAGTACTTC.

The CDR3 DNA reads as TGTGCCAGCAGTGTTTATACGAACACTGAAGCTTTCTTT. The encoded protein is CASSVYTNTEAFF. The chain carries TRBV6-1 and TRBJ1-1; no clear D. CDR3 length: 13 residues. In germline, CDR1 is MNHNS, CDR2 SASEGT. Between the trimmed V and J ends, which lost 4 bases and 1 base, there was a span of 7 bases.

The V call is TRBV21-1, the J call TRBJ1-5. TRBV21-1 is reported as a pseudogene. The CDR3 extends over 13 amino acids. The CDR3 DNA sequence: TGTGCCGGGGGGTGGGGAAGCAATCAGCCCCAGCATTTT. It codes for CAGGWGSNQPQHF.

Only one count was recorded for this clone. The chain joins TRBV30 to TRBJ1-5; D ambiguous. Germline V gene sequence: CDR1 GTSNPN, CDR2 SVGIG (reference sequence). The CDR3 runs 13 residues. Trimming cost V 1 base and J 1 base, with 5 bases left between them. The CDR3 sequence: CAWSEESNQPQHF. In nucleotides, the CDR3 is TGTGCCTGGAGTGAGGAAAGCAATCAGCCCCAGCATTTT. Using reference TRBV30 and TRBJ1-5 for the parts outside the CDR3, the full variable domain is SQTIHQWPATLVQPVGSPLSLECTVEGTSNPNLYWYRQAAGRGLQLLFYSVGIGQISSEVPQNLSASRPQDRQFILSSKKLLLSDSGFYLCAWSEESNQPQHFGDGTRLSIL.

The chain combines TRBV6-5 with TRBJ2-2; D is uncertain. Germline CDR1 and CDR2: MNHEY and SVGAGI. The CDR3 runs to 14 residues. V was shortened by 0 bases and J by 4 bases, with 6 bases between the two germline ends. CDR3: CASSYSDVTGELFF. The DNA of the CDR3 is TGTGCCAGCAGTTACTCTGACGTCACCGGGGAGCTGTTTTTT.

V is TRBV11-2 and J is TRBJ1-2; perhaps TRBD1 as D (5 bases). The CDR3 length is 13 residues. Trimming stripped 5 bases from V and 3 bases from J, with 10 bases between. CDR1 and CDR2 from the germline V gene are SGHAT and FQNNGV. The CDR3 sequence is CASSQGLYYGYTF. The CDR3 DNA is TGTGCCAGCAGCCAGGGCCTTTACTATGGCTACACCTTC.

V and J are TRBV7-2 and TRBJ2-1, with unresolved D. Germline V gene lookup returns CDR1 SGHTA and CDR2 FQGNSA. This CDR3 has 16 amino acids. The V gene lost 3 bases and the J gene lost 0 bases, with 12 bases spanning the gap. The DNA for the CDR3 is TGTGCCAGCAGCTTCGCACGGGTGAGCTCCTACAATGAGCAGTTCTTC. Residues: CASSFARVSSYNEQFF. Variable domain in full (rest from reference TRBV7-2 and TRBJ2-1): GAGVSQSPSNKVTEKGKDVELRCDPISGHTALYWYRQSLGQGLEFLIYFQGNSAPDKSGLPSDRFSAERTGGSVSTLTIQRTQQEDSAVYLCASSFARVSSYNEQFFGPGTRLTVL.

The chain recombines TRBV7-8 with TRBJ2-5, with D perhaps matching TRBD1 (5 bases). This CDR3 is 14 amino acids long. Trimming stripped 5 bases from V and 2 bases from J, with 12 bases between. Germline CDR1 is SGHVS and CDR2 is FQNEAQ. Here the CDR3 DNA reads TGTGCCAGCAGCCCACTGGACAAGCAAGAGACCCAGTACTTC. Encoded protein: CASSPLDKQETQYF.

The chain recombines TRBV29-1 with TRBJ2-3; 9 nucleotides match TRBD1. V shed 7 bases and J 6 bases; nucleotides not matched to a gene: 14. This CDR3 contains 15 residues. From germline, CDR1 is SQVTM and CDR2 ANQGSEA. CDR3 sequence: CSGWCRDRDVDTQYF. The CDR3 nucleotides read TGCAGCGGGTGGTGCCGGGACAGGGACGTCGATACGCAGTATTTT.

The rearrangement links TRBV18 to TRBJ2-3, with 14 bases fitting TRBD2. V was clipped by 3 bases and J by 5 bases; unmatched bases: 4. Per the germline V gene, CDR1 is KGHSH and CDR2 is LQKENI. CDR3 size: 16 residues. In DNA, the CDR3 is TGTGCCAGCTCACCCGGACTAGCGGGAGGTGAAGATACGCAGTATTTT. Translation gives CASSPGLAGGEDTQYF.

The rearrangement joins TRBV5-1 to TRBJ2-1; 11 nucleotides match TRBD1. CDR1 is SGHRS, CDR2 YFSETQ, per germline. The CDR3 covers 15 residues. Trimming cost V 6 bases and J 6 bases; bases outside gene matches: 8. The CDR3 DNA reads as TGCGCCAGCACTGCCGGGACAGGGGGAATCAATGAGCAGTTCTTC. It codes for CASTAGTGGINEQFF. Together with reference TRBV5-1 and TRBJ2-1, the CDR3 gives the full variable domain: KAGVTQTPRYLIKTRGQQVTLSCSPISGHRSVSWYQQTPGQGLQFLFEYFSETQRNKGNFPGRFSGRQFSNSRSEMNVSTLELGDSALYLCASTAGTGGINEQFFGPGTRLTVL.

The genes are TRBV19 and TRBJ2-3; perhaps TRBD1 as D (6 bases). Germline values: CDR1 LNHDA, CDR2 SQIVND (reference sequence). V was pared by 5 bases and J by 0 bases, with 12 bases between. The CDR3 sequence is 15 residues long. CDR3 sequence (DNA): TGTGCCAGTAGTTTAGGGGGAGCTAGCACAGATACGCAGTATTTT. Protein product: CASSLGGASTDTQYF.

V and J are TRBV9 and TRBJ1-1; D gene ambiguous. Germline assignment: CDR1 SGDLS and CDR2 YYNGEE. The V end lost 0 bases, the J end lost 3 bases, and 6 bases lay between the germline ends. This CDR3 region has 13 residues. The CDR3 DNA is TGTGCCAGCAGCGTAGGGGTGGACACTGAAGCTTTCTTT. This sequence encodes CASSVGVDTEAFF.

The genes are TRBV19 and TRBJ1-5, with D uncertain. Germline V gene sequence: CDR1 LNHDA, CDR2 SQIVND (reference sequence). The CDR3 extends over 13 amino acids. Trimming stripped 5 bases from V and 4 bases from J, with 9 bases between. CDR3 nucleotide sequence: TGTGCCAGTAGTGTTCAGCTAAATCAGCCCCAGCATTTT. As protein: CASSVQLNQPQHF.